These T cell receptor beta chains were read from a single sample in a study of regulatory T cells in long-lasting Graves disease. Each CDR3 protein is one row after TCRdb ran MiXCR on the multiplex PCR reads. The data hold about 470,000 distinct CDR3 sequences, with around a fifth observed a single time. The sequenced sample was peripheral blood mononuclear cells (PBMCs), obtained when the disease was refractory, from a patient treated with antithyroid drugs. These receptors originate from a female donor with Graves disease. Both conserved end residues are part of each CDR3. D genes are given only for firm matches. Some rows have no size entry. The others give once, few or many, or a class for an expanded clone.

V,D,J,size,CDR3,DNA
TRBV13,-,TRBJ2-3,-,CASSTPTSTDTQYF,TGTGCCAGCAGCACACCAACTAGCACAGATACGCAGTATTTT
TRBV4-2,-,TRBJ1-1,-,CASSQDSAGRNTEAFF,TGTGCCAGCAGCCAAGATAGCGCAGGGCGGAACACTGAAGCTTTCTTT
TRBV29-1,-,TRBJ1-2,-,CSVEARPNYGYTF,TGCAGCGTTGAGGCCAGGCCTAACTATGGCTACACCTTC
TRBV5-5,-,TRBJ1-1,once,CASSLADAEAFF,TGTGCCAGCAGCTTGGCAGACGCTGAAGCTTTCTTT
TRBV7-6,TRBD1,TRBJ2-7,few,CASSLEDRGSYEQYF,TGTGCCAGCAGCTTAGAAGACAGGGGATCCTACGAGCAGTACTTC
TRBV3-1,-,TRBJ1-6,-,CASSQDVLPANSPLHF,TGTGCCAGCAGCCAAGATGTCCTGCCAGCCAATTCACCCCTCCACTTT
TRBV10-3,TRBD2,TRBJ2-6,-,CAITGGGANVLTF,TGTGCCATCACGGGGGGGGGGGCCAACGTCCTGACTTTC
TRBV5-5,TRBD1,TRBJ2-7,-,CASSLWTGGGYEQYF,TGTGCCAGCAGCTTATGGACAGGGGGAGGCTACGAGCAGTACTTC
TRBV28,TRBD2,TRBJ2-7,many,CASSPGIAGGTDEQYF,TGTGCCAGCAGTCCCGGGATAGCGGGAGGAACTGACGAGCAGTACTTC
TRBV6-2/TRBV6-3,-,TRBJ2-2,-,CASSYSYPNTGELFF,TGTGCCAGCAGTTACAGCTATCCGAACACCGGGGAGCTGTTTTTT
TRBV29-1,-,TRBJ2-3,few,CSVALPSDTQYF,TGCAGCGTTGCGCTCCCTTCAGATACGCAGTATTTT
TRBV20-1,TRBD1,TRBJ1-3,-,CSATGQGGNTIYF,TGCAGTGCTACGGGACAGGGTGGAAACACCATATATTTT
TRBV30,-,TRBJ1-5,-,CAWSVTENQPQHF,TGTGCCTGGAGTGTGACTGAGAATCAGCCCCAGCATTTT
TRBV27,TRBD1,TRBJ2-7,few,CASSSSGTGGEQYF,TGTGCCAGCAGTTCGTCCGGGACAGGGGGCGAGCAGTACTTC
TRBV7-9,-,TRBJ2-7,-,CASSLDRSEDEQYF,TGTGCCAGCAGCTTAGACAGGTCCGAGGACGAGCAGTACTTC